The present T cell receptor (beta chain) was sequenced within a study of shared clonotypes between healthy human individuals. On the study more broadly: The cohort had two women and a few men, ages 18 to 49. General study findings and limits: Among donors, the sharing of clonotypes was expected to be influenced by sequencing depth. Blood was the sole source, and tissue repertoires probably differ.

Genomic DNA of every subset was divided equally among multiple immunoSEQ plates. TCRdb's table, derived via immunoSEQ multiplex PCR, lists solely in-frame clones and lacks some. The table shows approximately 1.9 million clones, with just over 90% occurring only once. Worth noting for this clone: Antigen: not known.

Terminally differentiated effector memory CD45RA+ cells were left out of the naive CD8 fraction, which was CD45RO-negative and positively selected for CCR7. Looked up from germline, CDR1 is MDHEN and CDR2 is SYDVKM. V shed 4 bases and J shed 0 bases, with 7 bases lying between them. The CDR3 covers 14 residues. Sequencing input: naive CD8+ T cells from PBMCs. This sequence originates from a man younger than 30 in good health. Some clones in this sample may be carry-over from other donors' samples. The gene calls are TRBV28 and TRBJ1-3; D unclear. The CDR3, as DNA: TGTGCCAGCAGTTACTACCACTCTGGAAACACCATATATTTT. It encodes CASSYYHSGNTIYF. Filled out from reference TRBV28 and TRBJ1-3, the complete variable domain reads DVKVTQSSRYLVKRTGEKVFLECVQDMDHENMFWYRQDPGLGLRLIYFSYDVKMKEKGDIPEGYSVSREKKERFSLILESASTNQTSMYLCASSYYHSGNTIYFGEGSWLTVV.